The present T cell receptor beta chain was sequenced within a study of cytomegalovirus exposure and HLA in healthy donors. Study details: An earlier analysis found 117 million unique TCR beta sequences from around 180 million T cells. Of all 360 or so donors who were genotyped, roughly 81% belonged to the Caucasian-associated ancestry cluster. Broader study findings: As confirmed in vitro, a few CMV-associated chains were specific for CMV antigens.

Note on this clone: Its target is not known.

CDR1 is SGHTA, CDR2 FQGTGA, per germline. The CDR3 has 14 amino acids. V lost 6 bases to trimming and J lost 10 bases; unmatched junction nucleotides: 10. The PCR ran on 60 Vbeta and 13 Jbeta primers. Data came from immunoSEQ multiplex PCR; TCRdb stores just in-frame clones and leaves some out. The top ten hold over 2% of the sample, which has around 180,000 clones, over 65% seen once. The clonotype originates from a man aged 60 to 75 in good health and CMV-seronegative. The chain recombines TRBV7-3 with TRBJ2-1, with 9 positions matching TRBD1. Sequencing used PBMCs. The CDR3 DNA sequence: TGTGCCAGCAGGTACAACAGGGGGCTCTCCGAGCAGTTCTTC. It yields the protein CASRYNRGLSEQFF. Using reference TRBV7-3 and TRBJ2-1 for the parts outside the CDR3, the full variable domain is GAGVSQTPSNKVTEKGKYVELRCDPISGHTALYWYRQSLGQGPEFLIYFQGTGAADDSGLPNDRFFAVRPEGSVSTLKIQRTERGDSAVYLCASRYNRGLSEQFFGPGTRLTVL.